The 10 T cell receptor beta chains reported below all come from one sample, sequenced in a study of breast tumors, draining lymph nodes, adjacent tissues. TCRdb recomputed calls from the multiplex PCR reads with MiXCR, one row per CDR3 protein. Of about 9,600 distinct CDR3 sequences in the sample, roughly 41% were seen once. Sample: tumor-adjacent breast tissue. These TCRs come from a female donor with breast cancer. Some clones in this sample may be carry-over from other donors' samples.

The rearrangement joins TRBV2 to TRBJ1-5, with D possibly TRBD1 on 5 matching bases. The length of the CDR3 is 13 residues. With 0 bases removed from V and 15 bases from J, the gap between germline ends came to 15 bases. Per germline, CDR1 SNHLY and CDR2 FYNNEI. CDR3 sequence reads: CASSEAGTGGRHF. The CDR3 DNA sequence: TGTGCCAGCAGTGAAGCCGGAACAGGAGGGCGGCATTTT. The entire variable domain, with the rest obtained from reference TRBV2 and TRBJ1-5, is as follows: EPEVTQTPSHQVTQMGQEVILRCVPISNHLYFYWYRQILGQKVEFLVSFYNNEISEKSEIFDDQFSVERPDGSNFTLKIRSTKLEDSAMYFCASSEAGTGGRHFGDGTRLSIL.

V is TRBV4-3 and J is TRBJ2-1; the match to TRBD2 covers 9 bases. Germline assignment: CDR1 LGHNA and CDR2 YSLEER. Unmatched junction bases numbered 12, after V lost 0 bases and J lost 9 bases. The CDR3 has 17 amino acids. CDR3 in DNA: TGCGCCAGCAGCCAAGATCAGGGGACTAGCAGGACCAGTGAGCAGTTCTTC. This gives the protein CASSQDQGTSRTSEQFF.

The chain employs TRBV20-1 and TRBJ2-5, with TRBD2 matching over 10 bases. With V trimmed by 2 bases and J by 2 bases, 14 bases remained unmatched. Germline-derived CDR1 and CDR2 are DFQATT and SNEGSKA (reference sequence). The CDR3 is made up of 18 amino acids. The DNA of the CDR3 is TGCAGTGCTAGAAAGACACTTGACGGGACTAGCGTACAAGAGACCCAGTACTTC. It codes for CSARKTLDGTSVQETQYF.

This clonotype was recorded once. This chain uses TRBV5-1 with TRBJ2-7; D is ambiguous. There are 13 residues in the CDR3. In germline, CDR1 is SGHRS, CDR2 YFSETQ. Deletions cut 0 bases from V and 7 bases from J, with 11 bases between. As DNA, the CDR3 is TGCGCCAGCAGCTTGGAGCTGAAAGGGGAGCAGTACTTC. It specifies CASSLELKGEQYF.

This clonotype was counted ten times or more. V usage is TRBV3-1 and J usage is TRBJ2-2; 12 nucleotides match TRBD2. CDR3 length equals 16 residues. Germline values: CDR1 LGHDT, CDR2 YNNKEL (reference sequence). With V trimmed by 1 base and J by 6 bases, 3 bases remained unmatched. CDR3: CASSQGLAGVPGELFF. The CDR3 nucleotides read TGTGCCAGCAGCCAAGGACTAGCGGGAGTTCCCGGGGAGCTGTTTTTT.

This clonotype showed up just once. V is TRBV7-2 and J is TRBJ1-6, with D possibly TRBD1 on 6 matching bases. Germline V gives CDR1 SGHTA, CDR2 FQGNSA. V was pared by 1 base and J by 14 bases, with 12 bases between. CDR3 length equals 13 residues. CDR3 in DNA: TGTGCCAGCAGCTTAGGTGGCAGGGACACCCTCCACTTT. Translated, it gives CASSLGGRDTLHF.

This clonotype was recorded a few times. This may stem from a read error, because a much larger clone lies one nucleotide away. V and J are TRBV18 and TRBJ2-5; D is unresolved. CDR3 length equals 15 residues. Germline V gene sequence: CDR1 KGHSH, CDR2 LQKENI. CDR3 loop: CASSRAPAPQETQSF. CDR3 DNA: TGTGCCAGCTCACGGGCCCCCGCCCCTCAAGAGACCCAGTCCTTC.

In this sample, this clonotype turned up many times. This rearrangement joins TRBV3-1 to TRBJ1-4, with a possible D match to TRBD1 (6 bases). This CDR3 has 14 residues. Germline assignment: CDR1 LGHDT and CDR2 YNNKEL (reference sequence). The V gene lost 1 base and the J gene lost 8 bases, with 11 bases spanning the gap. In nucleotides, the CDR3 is TGTGCCAGCAGCCAAGCACAGGGAGGAGAAAAACTGTTTTTT. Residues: CASSQAQGGEKLFF.

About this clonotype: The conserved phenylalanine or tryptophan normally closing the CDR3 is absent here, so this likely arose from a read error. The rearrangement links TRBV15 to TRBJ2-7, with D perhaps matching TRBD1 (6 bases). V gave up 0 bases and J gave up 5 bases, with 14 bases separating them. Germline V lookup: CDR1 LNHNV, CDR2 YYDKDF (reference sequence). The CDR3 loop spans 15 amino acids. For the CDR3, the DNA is TGTGCCACCAGCAGAGACCTGGGACAATCCCACGAGCAGTACCTC. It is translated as CATSRDLGQSHEQYL.

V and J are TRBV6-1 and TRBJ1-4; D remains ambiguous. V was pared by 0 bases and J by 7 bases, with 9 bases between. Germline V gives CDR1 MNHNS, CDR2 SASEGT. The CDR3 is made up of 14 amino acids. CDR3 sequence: CASSEARSVEKLFF. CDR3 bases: TGTGCCAGCAGTGAAGCACGGAGCGTTGAAAAACTGTTTTTT.